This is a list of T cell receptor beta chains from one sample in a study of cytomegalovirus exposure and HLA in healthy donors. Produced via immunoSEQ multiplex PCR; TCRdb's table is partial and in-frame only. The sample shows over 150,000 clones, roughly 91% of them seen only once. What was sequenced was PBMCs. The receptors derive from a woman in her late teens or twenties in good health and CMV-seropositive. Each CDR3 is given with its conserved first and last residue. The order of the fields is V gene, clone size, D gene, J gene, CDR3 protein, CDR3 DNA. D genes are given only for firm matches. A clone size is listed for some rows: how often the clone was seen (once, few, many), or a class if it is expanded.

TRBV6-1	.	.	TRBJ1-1	CASRTPGNTEAFF	TGTGCCAGCAGGACCCCAGGAAACACTGAAGCTTTCTTT
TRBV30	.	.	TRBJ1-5	CAFLKGGGNQPQHF	TGTGCCTTCCTCAAAGGGGGTGGCAATCAGCCCCAGCATTTT
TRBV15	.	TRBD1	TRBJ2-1	CATSTGTAYNEQFF	TGTGCCACCAGCACCGGGACAGCCTACAATGAGCAGTTCTTC
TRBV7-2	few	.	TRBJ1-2	CASSSWDIESHGYTF	TGTGCCAGCAGCTCGTGGGACATTGAAAGCCATGGCTACACCTTC
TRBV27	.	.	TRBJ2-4	CASSFPGAKNIQYF	TGTGCCAGCAGTTTTCCGGGAGCCAAAAACATTCAGTACTTC
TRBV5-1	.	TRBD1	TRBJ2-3	CASRSSGQSLHTQYF	TGCGCCAGCAGGTCCTCGGGACAGTCCTTACATACGCAGTATTTT
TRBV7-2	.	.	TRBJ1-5	CASSSYITAALQPQHF	TGTGCCAGCAGCTCCTACATAACAGCAGCACTTCAGCCCCAGCATTTT
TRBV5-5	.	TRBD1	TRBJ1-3	CASWDRGLGNTIYF	TGTGCCAGCTGGGACAGGGGGCTTGGAAACACCATATATTTT
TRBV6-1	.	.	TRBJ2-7	CASTGTTVSYEQYF	TGTGCCAGCACCGGGACAACAGTTTCCTACGAGCAGTACTTC
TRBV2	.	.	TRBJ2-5	CASSVSRETQYF	TGTGCCAGCAGTGTTAGTCGAGAGACCCAGTACTTC
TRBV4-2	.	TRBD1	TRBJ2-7	CASSPTGASYEQYF	TGTGCCAGCAGCCCGACAGGGGCCTCCTACGAGCAGTACTTC
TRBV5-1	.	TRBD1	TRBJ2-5	CASSTGQGETQYF	TGCGCCAGCAGCACTGGACAGGGCGAGACCCAGTACTTC
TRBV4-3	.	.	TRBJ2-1	CASSWGILTGEGLNEQFF	TGCGCCAGCAGTTGGGGGATCTTAACGGGAGAGGGGCTCAATGAGCAGTTCTTC
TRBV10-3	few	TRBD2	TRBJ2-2	CAISESTGGNTGELFF	TGTGCCATCAGTGAGTCGACGGGGGGTAACACCGGGGAGCTGTTTTTT
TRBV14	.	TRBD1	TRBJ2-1	CASSPLGTGSPEKFF	TGTGCCAGCAGCCCACTAGGGACAGGGTCGCCTGAGAAGTTCTTC
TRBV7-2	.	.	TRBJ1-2	CASSSSYYYGYTF	TGTGCCAGCAGCTCCTCCTACTACTATGGCTACACCTTC
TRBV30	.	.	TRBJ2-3	CVLGLITDTQYF	TGTGTCTTGGGACTTATCACAGATACGCAGTATTTT
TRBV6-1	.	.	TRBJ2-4	CASSEAQGLAKNIQYF	TGTGCCAGCAGTGAAGCGCAGGGCCTAGCCAAAAACATTCAGTACTTC
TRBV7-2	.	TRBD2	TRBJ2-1	CASSFAGLAVEGEQFF	TGTGCCAGCAGCTTCGCGGGACTAGCGGTCGAAGGTGAGCAGTTCTTC
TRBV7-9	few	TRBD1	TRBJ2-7	CASSQATGNEQYF	TGTGCCAGCAGCCAGGCGACAGGGAACGAGCAGTACTTC
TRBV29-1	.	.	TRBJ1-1	CSVVPGGQNTEAFF	TGCAGCGTTGTCCCAGGCGGGCAGAACACTGAAGCTTTCTTT
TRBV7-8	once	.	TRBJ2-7	CASSLNSYEQYF	TGTGCCAGCAGCTTAAACAGTTACGAGCAGTACTTC
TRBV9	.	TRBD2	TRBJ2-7	CASSVVAGSYEQYF	TGTGCCAGCAGCGTAGTAGCGGGATCCTACGAGCAGTACTTC
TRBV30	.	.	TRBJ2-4	CAWRPPWERTKNIQYF	TGTGCCTGGAGACCCCCGTGGGAGAGGACCAAAAACATTCAGTACTTC
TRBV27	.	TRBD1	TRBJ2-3	CASSSRQGYTDTQYF	TGTGCCAGCAGTTCCCGACAGGGATACACAGATACGCAGTATTTT
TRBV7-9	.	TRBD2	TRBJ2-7	CASRHAGDDYEQYF	TGTGCCAGCCGACACGCGGGGGACGACTACGAGCAGTACTTC
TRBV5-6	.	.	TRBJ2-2	CASSFHGELFF	TGTGCCAGCAGCTTCCACGGGGAGCTGTTTTTT
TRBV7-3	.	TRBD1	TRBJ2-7	CASFGSQGQGLFTFYEQYF	TGTGCCAGCTTTGGGAGTCAGGGACAGGGGTTATTTACCTTCTACGAGCAGTACTTC
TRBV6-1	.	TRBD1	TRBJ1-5	CASSAETGDGNQPQHF	TGTGCCAGCAGTGCCGAGACAGGGGATGGGAATCAGCCCCAGCATTTT
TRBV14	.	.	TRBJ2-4	CASSPRTVAKNIQYF	TGTGCCAGCAGCCCCCGGACAGTTGCCAAAAACATTCAGTACTTC
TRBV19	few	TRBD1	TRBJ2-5	CASSNRGLQETQYF	TGTGCCAGTAGTAACAGGGGGCTCCAAGAGACCCAGTACTTC
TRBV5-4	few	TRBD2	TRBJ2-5	CASSLGTSGGGETQYF	TGTGCCAGCAGCCTAGGGACTAGCGGGGGAGGCGAGACCCAGTACTTC
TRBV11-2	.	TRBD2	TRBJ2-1	CASSTTGGVDQFF	TGTGCCAGCAGCACCACGGGGGGAGTGGATCAGTTCTTC
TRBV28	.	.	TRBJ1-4	CASSFEGGRIEKLFF	TGTGCCAGCAGTTTCGAGGGAGGTAGGATAGAAAAACTGTTTTTT
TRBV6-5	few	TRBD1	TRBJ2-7	CASSYTDRVEQYF	TGTGCCAGCAGTTACACGGACAGGGTAGAGCAGTACTTC
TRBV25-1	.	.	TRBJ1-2	CASSERVAVYGYTF	TGTGCCAGCAGTGAACGCGTCGCTGTCTATGGCTACACCTTC
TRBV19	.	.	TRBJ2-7	CASSMPGPYEQYF	TGTGCCAGTAGTATGCCAGGTCCATACGAGCAGTACTTC
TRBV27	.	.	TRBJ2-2	CASSFEVNTGELFF	TGTGCCAGCAGTTTCGAGGTGAACACCGGGGAGCTGTTTTTT
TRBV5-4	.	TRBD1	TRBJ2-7	CASSGKDRGGSYEQYF	TGTGCCAGCAGCGGAAAGGACAGGGGAGGATCCTACGAGCAGTACTTC
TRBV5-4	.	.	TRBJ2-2	CASSLGAPNTGELFF	TGTGCCAGCAGCTTGGGGGCGCCGAACACCGGGGAGCTGTTTTTT
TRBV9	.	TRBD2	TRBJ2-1	CASSQTSGRFHEQFF	TGTGCCAGCAGCCAGACTAGCGGGAGGTTCCATGAGCAGTTCTTC
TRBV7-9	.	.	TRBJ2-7	CASSSYRVSNEQYF	TGTGCCAGCAGCTCCTACAGGGTTTCTAACGAGCAGTACTTC
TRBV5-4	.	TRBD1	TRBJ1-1	CASSSRDRGFGTEAFF	TGTGCCAGCAGCTCCCGGGACAGGGGTTTTGGCACTGAAGCTTTCTTT
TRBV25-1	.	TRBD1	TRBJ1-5	CASRQGNQPQHF	TGTGCCAGCAGACAGGGGAATCAGCCCCAGCATTTT
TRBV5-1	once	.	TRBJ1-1	CASAPFPQAEAFF	TGCGCCAGCGCCCCCTTTCCCCAGGCTGAAGCTTTCTTT
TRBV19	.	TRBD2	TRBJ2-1	CASKAGGLPDNEQFF	TGTGCCAGTAAAGCGGGAGGCCTCCCTGACAATGAGCAGTTCTTC
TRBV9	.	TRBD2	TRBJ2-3	CASSPLSTSGSTDTQYF	TGTGCCAGCAGCCCCCTGTCGACTAGCGGGAGCACAGATACGCAGTATTTT
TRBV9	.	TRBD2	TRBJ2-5	CASSPPGTSREETQYF	TGTGCCAGCAGCCCTCCTGGGACTAGCAGAGAAGAGACCCAGTACTTC
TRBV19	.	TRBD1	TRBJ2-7	CASRMSYRGASYEQYF	TGTGCCAGTAGAATGTCGTACAGGGGGGCGTCCTACGAGCAGTACTTC
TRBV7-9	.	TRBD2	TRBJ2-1	CASSTRLAGGNNEQFF	TGTGCCAGCAGCACCCGACTAGCGGGAGGAAACAATGAGCAGTTCTTC
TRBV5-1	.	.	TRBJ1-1	CASSLGQRNTEAFF	TGCGCCAGCAGCTTGGGGCAGCGGAACACTGAAGCTTTCTTT
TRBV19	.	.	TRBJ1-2	CASSMIGAANYGYTF	TGTGCCAGTAGTATGATAGGGGCGGCTAACTATGGCTACACCTTC
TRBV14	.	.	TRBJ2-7	CASSQDYSSREQYF	TGTGCCAGCAGCCAAGATTATTCGAGCCGGGAGCAGTACTTC
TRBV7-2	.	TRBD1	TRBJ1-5	CASSLNRGLNQPQHF	TGTGCCAGCAGCTTAAACAGGGGGCTGAATCAGCCCCAGCATTTT